This passage covers 15 T cell receptor beta chains from one sample sequenced in a study of T cells after yellow fever vaccination. TCRdb ran MiXCR on the 5' RACE reads and lists one entry per CDR3 protein. The table has hundreds of thousands of distinct CDR3 sequences, roughly 3.5% seen once. The source was PBMCs, collected on the day of the yellow fever booster vaccination. All receptors come from a man aged 18 to 29 who received the YFV17D yellow fever vaccine.

The CDR3 is CSASSGRAYEQYV. The DNA of the CDR3 is TGCAGTGCTAGTTCGGGGAGAGCCTACGAGCAGTACGTC. The J gene is TRBJ2-7, the V gene TRBV20-1; D is perhaps TRBD2 (5 bases). V shed 3 bases and J shed 2 bases, with 11 bases lying between them. Germline CDR1 and CDR2: DFQATT and SNEGSKA (reference sequence). This CDR3 region has 13 residues.

In its sample, this clonotype was seen many times. V is TRBV7-3 and J is TRBJ2-1, with 8 bases aligning to TRBD2. The CDR3 runs to 18 residues. With 2 bases clipped from V and 0 bases from J, the junction kept 9 bases outside the gene matches. Germline assignment: CDR1 SGHTA and CDR2 FQGTGA. CDR3 nucleotides: TGTGCCAGCAGCTTATACCCCCAAAGCGGGGGCTCCTACAATGAGCAGTTCTTC. Its protein is CASSLYPQSGGSYNEQFF.

In its sample, this clonotype was seen many times. V is TRBV5-1 and J is TRBJ1-2, with 7 bases that match TRBD1. Germline-derived CDR1 and CDR2 are SGHRS and YFSETQ. The V and J ends lost 4 bases and 7 bases, in that order; junction bases with no gene match: 7. This CDR3 is 13 amino acids long. CDR3 coding DNA: TGCGCCAGCAGCGAATCAGGGGGGAGTGGCTACACCTTC. Protein product: CASSESGGSGYTF.

In regard to this clonotype: Because it lacks the conserved phenylalanine or tryptophan at the end, this CDR3 is likely a read error. The rearrangement uses TRBV7-9 and TRBJ2-1, with 11 bases lining up with TRBD2. The V segment lost 5 bases and the J segment 10 bases; nucleotides outside the gene matches: 25. The V gene's germline CDR1 is SEHNR and CDR2 FQNEAQ (reference sequence). CDR3 length: 20 amino acids. CDR3 region: CASSPPDSGGAPDIWTEQFS. The CDR3, as DNA: TGTGCCAGCAGCCCCCCGGATAGCGGGGGGGCCCCGGATATCTGGACGGAGCAGTTCTCC.

Points on this clonotype: Sequence at one end of the junction differs from germline and may be a read error. The chain joins TRBV4-3 to TRBJ1-4; D is ambiguous. The CDR3 has 12 residues. Germline lookup yields CDR1 LGHNA and CDR2 YSLEER. The CDR3 coding sequence is TGCGCCAGCACCCAAGATCTAAGGAAACTGTTTTTT. This gives the protein CASTQDLRKLFF.

This clonotype occurred many times. The V call is TRBV29-1, the J call TRBJ1-3; D is unclear. The CDR3 loop spans 18 amino acids. In germline, CDR1 is SQVTM, CDR2 ANQGSEA. Trimming shortened V by 0 bases and J by 0 bases, and 18 bases separated the two germline ends. This CDR3 is CSVEDRIDLGPSGNTIYF. Written as DNA, the CDR3 is TGCAGCGTTGAAGATAGAATTGATTTAGGGCCCTCTGGAAACACCATATATTTT.

This clonotype was seen more than once but under ten times. V gene TRBV29-1 combines with J gene TRBJ1-4; D not certain. Germline lookup yields CDR1 SQVTM and CDR2 ANQGSEA. CDR3 length: 13 amino acids. Trimming took off 4 bases at V and 4 bases at J, with 10 bases between the two ends. CDR3 sequence: CSVVLGYNEKLFF. CDR3 DNA sequence: TGCAGCGTTGTCTTGGGGTATAATGAAAAACTGTTTTTT. Complete variable domain (other parts from reference TRBV29-1 and TRBJ1-4): SAVISQKPSRDICQRGTSLTIQCQVDSQVTMMFWYRQQPGQSLTLIATANQGSEATYESGFVIDKFPISRPNLTFSTLTVSNMSPEDSSIYLCSVVLGYNEKLFFGSGTQLSVL.

This clonotype came up a few times. V usage is TRBV25-1 and J usage is TRBJ1-2; D not resolved. Looked up from germline, CDR1 is MGHDK and CDR2 is SYGVNS. This CDR3 contains 12 residues. V lost 9 bases and J lost 2, with 10 bases in between. CDR3 protein: CASFGPNYGYTF. CDR3 sequence (DNA): TGTGCCAGTTTCGGACCCAACTATGGCTACACCTTC.

This clonotype has more than one count but fewer than ten. This chain links TRBV5-5 with TRBJ1-6, with 7 bases that match TRBD1. V shed 2 bases and J 8 bases; nucleotides not matched to a gene: 16. CDR1 is SGHKS, CDR2 YYEKEE, per germline (reference sequence). CDR3 length: 18 residues. The CDR3 region has the DNA TGTGCCAGCAGCTTACGAAACCTACCGGGACAGCTAGATTCACCCCTCCACTTT. This encodes CASSLRNLPGQLDSPLHF.

This clonotype was detected many times. This chain uses TRBV12-3 or TRBV12-4 with TRBJ2-1, with 13 bases identical to TRBD2. Germline trimming cut 5 bases from V and 0 bases from J; bases unmatched to any gene: 7. The CDR3 sequence is 18 residues long. DNA for the CDR3: TGTGCCAGCAGTAGGGGGACTAGCGGGGAGAGCTCCTACAATGAGCAGTTCTTC. This sequence encodes CASSRGTSGESSYNEQFF.

V and J are TRBV10-3 and TRBJ1-2; D remains unclear. Trimming took off 1 base at V and 8 bases at J, with 8 bases between the two ends. This CDR3 is 12 amino acids long. Germline lookup yields CDR1 ENHRY and CDR2 SYGVKD. CDR3 in amino acids: CAISELIGGYTF. CDR3 DNA sequence: TGTGCCATCAGTGAGTTGATCGGGGGCTACACCTTC.

Ten or more counts support this clonotype. This chain uses TRBV5-1 with TRBJ2-1; 7 bases agree with TRBD1. The V gene end was trimmed by 0 bases and the J gene end by 9 bases; junction bases not matched to a gene: 9. The CDR3 covers 15 residues. The germline V gene has CDR1 SGHRS and CDR2 YFSETQ. The CDR3 DNA reads as TGCGCCAGCAGCTTGGGACAGGGCCGGTGGGGTGAGCAGTTCTTC. Protein product: CASSLGQGRWGEQFF.

This clonotype has just a few counts. The chain uses TRBV20-1 and TRBJ1-1; D uncertain. The CDR3 is 13 amino acids. Between the trimmed V and J ends, which lost 5 bases and 0 bases, there was a span of 10 bases. The V gene's germline CDR1 is DFQATT and CDR2 SNEGSKA (reference sequence). CDR3 sequence (DNA): TGCAGTGCTCGAAAGGACTTGAACACTGAAGCTTTCTTT. This sequence encodes CSARKDLNTEAFF.

This clonotype was recorded many times. The chain uses TRBV6-5 and TRBJ2-4; D is unresolved. Germline V gene data show CDR1 as MNHEY and CDR2 as SVGAGI. The CDR3 is 13 residues long. V lost 6 bases and J 5 bases, leaving 11 bases between the germline ends. The chain's CDR3 is CASRSPLENIQYF. DNA for the CDR3: TGTGCCAGCAGGAGCCCGCTGGAAAACATTCAGTACTTC.

The rearrangement uses TRBV3-2 and TRBJ1-5; TRBD1, as called in the table, went unchecked against the DNA. TRBV3-2 counts as a pseudogene. CDR3 size: 17 residues. The chain's CDR3 is CASSQGGMGYSPLPQHF. DNA for the CDR3: TGTGCCAGCAGTCAAGGGGGGATGGGGTACAGCCCTTTGCCCCAGCATTTT.